This TCR beta chain was observed in a study of blood T cell repertoires in COVID-19. Germline V lookup: CDR1 SGHNT, CDR2 YENEEA. V lost 5 bases, J lost 7 bases, and 9 bases stayed unmatched. The length of the CDR3 is 17 residues. In the original analysis: Estimation of nucleated cell counts was performed using reference gene primer amplification. Sequencing used immunoSEQ multiplex PCR; TCRdb keeps in-frame clones, though not all of them. From that table come the V and J calls and clone size; the DNA was used to work out D and trimming. Among about 150,000 clones listed, 80% to 85% were seen once. This clonotype was obtained from a man aged 65 to 79 with active or convalescent COVID-19. This sequence joins TRBV11-3 and TRBJ2-2; 14 nucleotides line up with TRBD2. The sequenced sample was peripheral blood. The CDR3: CASSPGLAGEGHGELFF. The DNA of the CDR3 is TGTGCCAGCAGCCCGGGACTAGCGGGAGAGGGCCACGGGGAGCTGTTTTTT.